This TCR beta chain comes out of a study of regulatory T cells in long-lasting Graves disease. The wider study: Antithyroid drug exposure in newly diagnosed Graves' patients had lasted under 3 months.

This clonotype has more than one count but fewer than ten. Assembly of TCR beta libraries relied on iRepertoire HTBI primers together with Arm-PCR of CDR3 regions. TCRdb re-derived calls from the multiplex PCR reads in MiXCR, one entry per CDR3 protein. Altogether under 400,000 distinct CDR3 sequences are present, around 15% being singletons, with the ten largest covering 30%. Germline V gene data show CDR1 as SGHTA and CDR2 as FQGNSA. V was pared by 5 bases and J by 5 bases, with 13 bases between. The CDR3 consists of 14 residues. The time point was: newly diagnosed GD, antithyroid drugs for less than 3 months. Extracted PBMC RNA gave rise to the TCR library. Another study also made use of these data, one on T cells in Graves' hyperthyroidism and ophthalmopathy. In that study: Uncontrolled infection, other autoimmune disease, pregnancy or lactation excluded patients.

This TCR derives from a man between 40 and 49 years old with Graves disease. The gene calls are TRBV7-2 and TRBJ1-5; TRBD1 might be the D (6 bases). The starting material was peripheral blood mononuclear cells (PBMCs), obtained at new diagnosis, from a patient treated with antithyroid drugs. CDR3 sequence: CASSITGKHQPQHF. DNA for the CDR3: TGTGCCAGCAGCATAACAGGGAAACATCAGCCCCAGCATTTT.